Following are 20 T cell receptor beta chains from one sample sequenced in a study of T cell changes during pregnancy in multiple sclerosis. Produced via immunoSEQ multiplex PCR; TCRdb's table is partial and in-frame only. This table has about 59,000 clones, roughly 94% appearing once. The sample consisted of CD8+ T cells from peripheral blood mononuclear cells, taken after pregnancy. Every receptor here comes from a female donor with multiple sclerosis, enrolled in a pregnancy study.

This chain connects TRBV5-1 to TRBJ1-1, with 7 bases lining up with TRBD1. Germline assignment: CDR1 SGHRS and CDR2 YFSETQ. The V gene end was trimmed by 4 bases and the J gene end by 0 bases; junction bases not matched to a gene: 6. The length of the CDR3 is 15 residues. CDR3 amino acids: CASSHHGQVNTEAFF. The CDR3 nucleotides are TGCGCCAGCAGCCATCACGGACAGGTGAACACTGAAGCTTTCTTT.

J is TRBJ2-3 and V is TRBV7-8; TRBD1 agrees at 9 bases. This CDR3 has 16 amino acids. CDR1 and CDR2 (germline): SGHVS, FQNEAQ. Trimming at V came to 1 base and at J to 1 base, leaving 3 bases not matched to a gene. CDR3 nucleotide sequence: TGTGCCAGCAGCTTAGGACAGGGGGGGGGCACAGATACGCAGTATTTT. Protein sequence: CASSLGQGGGTDTQYF.

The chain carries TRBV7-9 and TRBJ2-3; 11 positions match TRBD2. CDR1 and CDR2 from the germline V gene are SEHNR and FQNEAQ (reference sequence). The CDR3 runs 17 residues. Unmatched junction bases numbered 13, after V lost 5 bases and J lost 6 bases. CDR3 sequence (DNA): TGTGCCAGCAGCCCACCCGGCCTAGCGGGAGGCCCGGATACGCAGTATTTT. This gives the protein CASSPPGLAGGPDTQYF.

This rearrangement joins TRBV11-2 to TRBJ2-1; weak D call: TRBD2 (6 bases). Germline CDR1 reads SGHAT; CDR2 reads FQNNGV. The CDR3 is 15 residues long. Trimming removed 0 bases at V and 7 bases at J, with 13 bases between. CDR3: CASSLEVTRDNEQFF. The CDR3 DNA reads TGTGCCAGCAGCTTAGAAGTGACTAGAGATAATGAGCAGTTCTTC.

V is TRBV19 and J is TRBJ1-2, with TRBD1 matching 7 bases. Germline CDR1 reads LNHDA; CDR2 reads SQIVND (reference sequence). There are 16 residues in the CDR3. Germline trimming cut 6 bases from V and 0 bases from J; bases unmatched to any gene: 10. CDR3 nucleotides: TGTGCCAGTAGCCGGGGGACAGCTCAAGCTAACTATGGCTACACCTTC. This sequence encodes CASSRGTAQANYGYTF.

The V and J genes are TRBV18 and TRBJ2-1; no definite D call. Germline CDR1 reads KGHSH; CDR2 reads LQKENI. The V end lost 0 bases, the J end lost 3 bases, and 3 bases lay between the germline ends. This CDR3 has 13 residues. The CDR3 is CASSPPFYNEQFF. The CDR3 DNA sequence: TGTGCCAGCTCACCACCCTTCTACAATGAGCAGTTCTTC.

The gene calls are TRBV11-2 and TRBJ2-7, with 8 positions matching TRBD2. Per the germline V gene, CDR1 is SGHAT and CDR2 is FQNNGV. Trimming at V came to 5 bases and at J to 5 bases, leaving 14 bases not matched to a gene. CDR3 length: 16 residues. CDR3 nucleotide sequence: TGTGCCAGCAGCACATATGCGGGGGGCGTCTTAAACGAGCAGTACTTC. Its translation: CASSTYAGGVLNEQYF.

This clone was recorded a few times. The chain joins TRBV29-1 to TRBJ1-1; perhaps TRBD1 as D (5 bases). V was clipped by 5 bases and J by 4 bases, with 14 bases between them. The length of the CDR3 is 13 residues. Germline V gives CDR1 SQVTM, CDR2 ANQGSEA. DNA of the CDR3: TGCAGCGTTTTCGCCCTAAGGGGCACTGAAGCTTTCTTT. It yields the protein CSVFALRGTEAFF. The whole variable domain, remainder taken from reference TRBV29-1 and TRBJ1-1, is SAVISQKPSRDICQRGTSLTIQCQVDSQVTMMFWYRQQPGQSLTLIATANQGSEATYESGFVIDKFPISRPNLTFSTLTVSNMSPEDSSIYLCSVFALRGTEAFFGQGTRLTVV.

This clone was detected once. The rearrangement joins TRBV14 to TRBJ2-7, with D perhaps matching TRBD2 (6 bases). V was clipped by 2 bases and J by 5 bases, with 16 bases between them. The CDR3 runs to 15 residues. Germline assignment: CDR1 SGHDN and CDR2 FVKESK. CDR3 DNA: TGTGCCAGCAGCCAAATTCTTGCGGGAACCCACGAGCAGTACTTC. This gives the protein CASSQILAGTHEQYF.

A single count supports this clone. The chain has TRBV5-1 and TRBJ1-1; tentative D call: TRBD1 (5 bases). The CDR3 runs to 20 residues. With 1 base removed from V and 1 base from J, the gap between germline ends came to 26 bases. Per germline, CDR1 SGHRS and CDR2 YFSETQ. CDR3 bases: TGCGCCAGCAGCTTGAGTGGGGGGGGGAGAACCAATCGGGCGAACACTGAAGCTTTCTTT. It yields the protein CASSLSGGGRTNRANTEAFF. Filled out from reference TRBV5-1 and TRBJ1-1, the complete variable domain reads KAGVTQTPRYLIKTRGQQVTLSCSPISGHRSVSWYQQTPGQGLQFLFEYFSETQRNKGNFPGRFSGRQFSNSRSEMNVSTLELGDSALYLCASSLSGGGRTNRANTEAFFGQGTRLTVV.

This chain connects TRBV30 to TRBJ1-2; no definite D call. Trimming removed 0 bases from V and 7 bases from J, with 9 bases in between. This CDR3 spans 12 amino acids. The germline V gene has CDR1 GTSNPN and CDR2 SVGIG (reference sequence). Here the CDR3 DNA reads TGTGCCTGGAGTGTATCGTCGGGTGGCTACACCTTC. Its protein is CAWSVSSGGYTF. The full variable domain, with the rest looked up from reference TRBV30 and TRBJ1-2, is SQTIHQWPATLVQPVGSPLSLECTVEGTSNPNLYWYRQAAGRGLQLLFYSVGIGQISSEVPQNLSASRPQDRQFILSSKKLLLSDSGFYLCAWSVSSGGYTFGSGTRLTVV.

The CDR3: CASTPNSGAKNIQYF. The CDR3 bases are TGTGCCAGCACGCCCAATAGCGGAGCCAAAAACATTCAGTACTTC. The J gene is TRBJ2-4, the V gene TRBV6-5, with a weak D call TRBD2 (6 bases). From germline, CDR1 is MNHEY and CDR2 SVGAGI. Trimming left V 7 bases short and J 0 bases short, with 13 bases between. This CDR3 has 15 residues.

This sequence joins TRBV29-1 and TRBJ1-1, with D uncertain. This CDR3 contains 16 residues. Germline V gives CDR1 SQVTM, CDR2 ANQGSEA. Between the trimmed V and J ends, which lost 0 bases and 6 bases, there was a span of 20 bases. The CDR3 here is CSVEDRGTDPAAEAFF. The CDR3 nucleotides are TGCAGCGTTGAAGATCGCGGCACTGACCCGGCGGCTGAAGCTTTCTTT.

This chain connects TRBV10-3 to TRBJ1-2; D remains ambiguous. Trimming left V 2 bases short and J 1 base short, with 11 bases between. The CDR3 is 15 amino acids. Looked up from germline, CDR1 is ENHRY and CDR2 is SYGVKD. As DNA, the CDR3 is TGTGCCATCAGTGAGACCAGCGCTATTAACTATGGCTACACCTTC. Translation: CAISETSAINYGYTF.

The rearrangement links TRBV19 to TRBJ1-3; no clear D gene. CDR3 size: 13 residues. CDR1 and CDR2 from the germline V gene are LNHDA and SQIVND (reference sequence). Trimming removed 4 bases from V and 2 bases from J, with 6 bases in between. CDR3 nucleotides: TGTGCCAGTAGTAAGACTGCTGGAAACACCATATATTTT. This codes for CASSKTAGNTIYF.

The CDR3 sequence is CASSFSPTYEQYF. DNA for the CDR3: TGTGCCAGCAGCTTCAGTCCGACCTACGAGCAGTACTTC. The chain employs TRBV5-4 and TRBJ2-7; D is ambiguous. CDR1 and CDR2 (germline): SGHNT, YYREEE (reference sequence). Deletions cut 2 bases from V and 2 bases from J, with 8 bases between. The length of the CDR3 is 13 residues.

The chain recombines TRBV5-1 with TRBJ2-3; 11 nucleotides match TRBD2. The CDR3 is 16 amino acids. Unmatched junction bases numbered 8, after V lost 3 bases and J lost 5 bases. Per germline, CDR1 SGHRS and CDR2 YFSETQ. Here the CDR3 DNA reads TGCGCCAGCAGCTCACGACTAGCGGGAACAATAGATACGCAGTATTTT. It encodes CASSSRLAGTIDTQYF.

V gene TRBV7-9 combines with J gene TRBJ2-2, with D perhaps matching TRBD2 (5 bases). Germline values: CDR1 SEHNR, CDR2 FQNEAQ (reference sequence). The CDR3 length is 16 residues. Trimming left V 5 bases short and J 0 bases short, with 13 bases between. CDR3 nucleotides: TGTGCCAGCAGCCCCCCTGCAGCGGCGAACACCGGGGAGCTGTTTTTT. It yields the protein CASSPPAAANTGELFF.

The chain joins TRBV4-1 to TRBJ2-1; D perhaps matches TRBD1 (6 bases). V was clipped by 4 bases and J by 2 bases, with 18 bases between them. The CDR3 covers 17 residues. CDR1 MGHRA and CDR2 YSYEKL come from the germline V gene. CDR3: CASSLYRALGPYNEQFF. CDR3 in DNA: TGCGCCAGCAGCCTCTACAGGGCCCTAGGGCCCTACAATGAGCAGTTCTTC.

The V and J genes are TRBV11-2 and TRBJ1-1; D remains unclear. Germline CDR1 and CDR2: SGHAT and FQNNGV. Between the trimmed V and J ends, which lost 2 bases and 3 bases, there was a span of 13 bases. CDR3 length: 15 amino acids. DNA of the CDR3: TGTGCCAGCAGCTTAAACGGAGGGTTGGACACTGAAGCTTTCTTT. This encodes CASSLNGGLDTEAFF.